One sample yielded the 16 T cell receptor beta chains listed below, sequenced in a study of blood T cell repertoires in COVID-19. Libraries were prepared by immunoSEQ multiplex PCR; TCRdb keeps only in-frame clonotypes and omits some of them. Here the sample spans roughly 140,000 clones, 76% being singletons. Sequencing input: peripheral blood. All receptors derive from a woman of 80 years or more with acute or convalescent COVID-19.

This clone was seen only once. V gene TRBV29-1 combines with J gene TRBJ2-2, with 7 bases aligning to TRBD1. V was clipped by 5 bases and J by 0 bases; unmatched bases: 3. Per germline, CDR1 SQVTM and CDR2 ANQGSEA. The CDR3 extends over 14 amino acids. The CDR3 DNA sequence: TGCAGCGTTCTTCAGGGGGCGAACACCGGGGAGCTGTTTTTT. Translated, it gives CSVLQGANTGELFF.

This chain uses TRBV6-5 with TRBJ1-2; tentatively, D is TRBD1 (6 bases). The CDR3 spans 15 residues. Per germline, CDR1 MNHEY and CDR2 SVGAGI. Trimming took 5 bases from V and 0 from J, leaving 13 bases between them. The CDR3 region is CASSTGTGSNYGYTF. The CDR3 DNA is TGTGCCAGCAGTACTGGAACAGGGTCTAACTATGGCTACACCTTC.

The chain recombines TRBV6-2 or TRBV6-3 with TRBJ1-5; D call uncertain. CDR1 and CDR2 (germline): MNHEY, SVGEGT. The CDR3 consists of 16 residues. Deletions cut 0 bases from V and 3 bases from J, with 12 bases between. The CDR3 is CASSYSISRDNQPQHF. CDR3 sequence (DNA): TGTGCCAGCAGTTACTCGATTTCACGGGACAATCAGCCCCAGCATTTT.

V usage is TRBV6-8 and J usage is TRBJ1-2, with TRBD1 matching 9 bases. The ends lost 1 base at V and 4 bases at J; junction bases unmatched: 4. This CDR3 has 15 amino acids. Germline CDR1 is MNHGY and CDR2 is SAAAGT. CDR3 DNA sequence: TGTGCCAGCAGTTACTACCCGACAGGGGGCTATGGCTACACCTTC. Its protein is CASSYYPTGGYGYTF.

This sequence joins TRBV2 and TRBJ1-5, with 10 bases identical to TRBD1. The CDR3 length is 13 residues. CDR1 and CDR2 (germline): SNHLY, FYNNEI. The ends lost 6 bases at V and 5 bases at J; junction bases unmatched: 1. As DNA, the CDR3 is TGTGCCAGCAGAGGGACAGGGGATCAGCCCCAGCATTTT. The encoded protein is CASRGTGDQPQHF.

V and J are TRBV3-1 (or the pseudogene TRBV3-2) and TRBJ1-5; no clear D. The germline gives CDR1 LGHDT, CDR2 YNNKEL (reference sequence). V lost 0 bases to trimming and J lost 0 bases, with 9 bases between them. The CDR3 spans 16 residues. This CDR3 is CASSQDASDSNQPQHF. CDR3 nucleotide sequence: TGTGCCAGCAGCCAAGATGCCAGCGATAGCAATCAGCCCCAGCATTTT.

This clone was picked up one time. This chain connects TRBV6-2 or TRBV6-3 to TRBJ2-4; 7 bases match TRBD2. Trimming cost V 6 bases and J 1 base; bases outside gene matches: 18. The CDR3 sequence is 19 residues long. In germline, CDR1 is MNHEY, CDR2 SVGEGT. The CDR3 spells CASSPPGLSAMGAKNIQYF. CDR3 nucleotide sequence: TGTGCCAGCAGCCCACCGGGACTATCTGCCATGGGGGCCAAAAACATTCAGTACTTC.

The chain is built from TRBV29-1 and TRBJ2-3; tentative D call: TRBD2 (6 bases). This CDR3 comprises 14 residues. Trimming cost V 5 bases and J 3 bases, with 15 bases left between them. From germline, CDR1 is SQVTM and CDR2 ANQGSEA. The CDR3 sequence is CSVLMRGLTDTQYF. The DNA for the CDR3 is TGCAGCGTTCTAATGCGGGGTTTGACAGATACGCAGTATTTT.

The rearrangement links TRBV30 to TRBJ1-5, with unresolved D. The CDR3 is made up of 13 amino acids. Germline assignment: CDR1 GTSNPN and CDR2 SVGIG (reference sequence). V was clipped by 2 bases and J by 3 bases, with 8 bases between them. The CDR3 spells CAWSQTSNQPQHF. The CDR3 DNA sequence: TGTGCCTGGAGTCAGACTTCCAATCAGCCCCAGCATTTT.

The chain links TRBV10-3 to TRBJ1-2; possible D gene TRBD1, 6 bases. The CDR3 has 13 residues. Trimming left V 10 bases short and J 2 bases short, with 14 bases between. Germline V gives CDR1 ENHRY, CDR2 SYGVKD. Written as DNA, the CDR3 is TGTGCCACCACGACCCAGGGGAACTATGGCTACACCTTC. Its translation: CATTTQGNYGYTF.

V is TRBV7-2 and J is TRBJ1-5, with 7 bases fitting TRBD1. CDR1 and CDR2 (germline): SGHTA, FQGNSA. J gave up 2 bases and V 4 bases, and 2 bases lay outside the gene matches. CDR3 length: 14 amino acids. CDR3 nucleotides: TGTGCCAGCAGCTCTACAGGGGGCAATCAGCCCCAGCATTTT. Residues: CASSSTGGNQPQHF.

This clone is a singleton in its sample. This sequence joins TRBV6-1 and TRBJ1-2, with 7 bases matching TRBD1. The germline V gene encodes CDR1 MNHNS and CDR2 SASEGT. The CDR3 runs 16 residues. Trimming at V came to 4 bases and at J to 3 bases, leaving 11 bases not matched to a gene. CDR3 protein: CASSGETGIGYYGYTF. CDR3 sequence (DNA): TGTGCCAGCAGTGGAGAGACAGGGATTGGGTACTATGGCTACACCTTC.

The chain joins TRBV29-1 to TRBJ2-1; D possibly corresponds to TRBD2 (5 bases). Trimming took off 6 bases at V and 12 bases at J, with 15 bases between the two ends. Germline-derived CDR1 and CDR2 are SQVTM and ANQGSEA. The length of the CDR3 is 11 residues. For the CDR3, the DNA is TGCAGCGTGCCTGAGCGGCGTGTGCAGTTCTTC. Amino acid sequence: CSVPERRVQFF.

The CDR3 sequence: CASSASSVYNEQFF. The CDR3 region has the DNA TGTGCCAGCAGTGCGTCCTCAGTCTACAATGAGCAGTTCTTC. The rearrangement links TRBV2 to TRBJ2-1; D call uncertain. V was shortened by 4 bases and J by 3 bases, with 10 bases between the two germline ends. Germline CDR1 SNHLY, CDR2 FYNNEI. The CDR3 totals 14 residues.

The count of this clone is one. This chain connects TRBV3-1 (or the pseudogene TRBV3-2) to TRBJ2-5; 8 positions match TRBD2. Germline loops: CDR1 LGHDT, CDR2 YNNKEL (reference sequence). This CDR3 region has 18 residues. J was trimmed by 2 bases and V by 4 bases; bases with no gene match: 15. CDR3: CASSPVRIAGLGQETQYF. The CDR3 bases are TGTGCCAGCAGCCCAGTTAGGATAGCGGGATTGGGGCAAGAGACCCAGTACTTC.

This clone was recorded only once. V and J are TRBV30 and TRBJ1-5; tentative D call: TRBD1 (6 bases). CDR1 is GTSNPN and CDR2 is SVGIG in the germline V gene (reference sequence). Trimming pared 0 bases from V and 4 bases from J, leaving 7 bases between. The CDR3 runs 13 residues. CDR3 region: CAWSVTGNQPQHF. The DNA of the CDR3 is TGTGCCTGGAGTGTAACAGGGAATCAGCCCCAGCATTTT.